These T cell receptor beta chains were read from a single sample in a study of control samples from healthy donors and cancer patients. TCRdb keeps only in-frame clones here, not all; method: immunoSEQ multiplex PCR. The sample carries some 130,000 clones, 92% recorded once. The material sequenced was blood. All receptors derive from a man aged 25 to 40 in good health. Both conserved end residues are part of each CDR3. The D gene is left open where the match is weak. Size is omitted from some rows. Given values are once, few, many or a class for expanded clones.

D gene,CDR3 length,J gene,V gene,clone size,CDR3 protein,CDR3 DNA
NA,15,TRBJ2-3,TRBV30,NA,CAWSRDSPTTDTQYF,TGTGCCTGGAGCCGGGACTCACCTACCACAGATACGCAGTATTTT
NA,14,TRBJ1-4,TRBV2,NA,CASRATDLNEKLFF,TGTGCCAGCAGGGCGACAGACTTGAATGAAAAACTGTTTTTT
NA,15,TRBJ1-5,TRBV20-1,few,CSASLDTVSNQPQHF,TGCAGTGCTAGTCTCGACACCGTTAGCAATCAGCCCCAGCATTTT
TRBD2,16,TRBJ2-3,TRBV9,NA,CASSVEEAGRTDTQYF,TGTGCCAGCAGCGTAGAAGAAGCGGGACGCACAGATACGCAGTATTTT
NA,15,TRBJ1-2,TRBV21-1,few,CASSKGREGDYGYTF,TGTGCCAGCAGCAAAGGTCGGGAGGGGGACTATGGCTACACCTTC
TRBD1,14,TRBJ1-2,TRBV10-3,NA,CAISLQTGYAGYTF,TGTGCCATCAGTCTACAGACAGGGTATGCTGGCTACACCTTC
NA,14,TRBJ2-7,TRBV28,NA,CASSLRPAGYEQYF,TGTGCCAGCAGTTTACGTCCAGCGGGTTACGAGCAGTACTTC
TRBD1,15,TRBJ1-1,TRBV6-1,NA,CASSEYGTENTEAFF,TGTGCCAGCAGTGAATACGGGACAGAGAACACTGAAGCTTTCTTT
NA,10,TRBJ2-1,TRBV29-1,NA,CTGGINEQFF,TGCACCGGAGGGATCAATGAGCAGTTCTTC
NA,15,TRBJ1-1,TRBV18,NA,CASSIEGIKNTEAFF,TGTGCCAGCTCAATTGAAGGGATAAAGAACACTGAAGCTTTCTTT
NA,13,TRBJ1-1,TRBV15,once,CATSRKRDTEAFF,TGTGCCACCAGCAGAAAGAGGGACACTGAAGCTTTCTTT
TRBD1,16,TRBJ2-2,TRBV9,NA,CASSVSGGLRTGELFF,TGTGCCAGCAGCGTTTCAGGGGGCCTTAGAACCGGGGAGCTGTTTTTT
NA,14,TRBJ1-2,TRBV6-2/TRBV6-3,NA,CASSPTANNYGYTF,TGTGCCAGCAGTCCGACAGCGAATAACTATGGCTACACCTTC
NA,14,TRBJ2-2,TRBV6-2/TRBV6-3,few,CASRPPVEAGELFF,TGTGCCAGCAGGCCTCCCGTGGAGGCCGGGGAGCTGTTTTTT
NA,14,TRBJ2-2,TRBV7-9,NA,CASSLTEATGELFF,TGTGCCAGCAGCTTGACAGAGGCCACCGGGGAGCTGTTTTTT
NA,17,TRBJ1-2,TRBV21-1,NA,CASSKYGQGYTNYGYTF,TGTGCCAGCAGCAAATACGGACAGGGGTATACTAACTATGGCTACACCTTC
NA,17,TRBJ2-7,TRBV21-1,NA,CASSKVVFVSGPYEQYF,TGTGCCAGCAGCAAAGTGGTTTTCGTTAGCGGCCCTTACGAGCAGTACTTC
NA,13,TRBJ2-2,TRBV2,NA,CASSATPTGELFF,TGTGCCAGCAGTGCCACCCCCACCGGGGAGCTGTTTTTT
TRBD1,16,TRBJ1-1,TRBV5-4,NA,CASSEGQGVVYTEAFF,TGTGCCAGCAGCGAGGGACAGGGGGTAGTTTACACTGAAGCTTTCTTT
NA,16,TRBJ1-3,TRBV18,NA,CASSPPTQGYGNTIYF,TGTGCCAGCTCACCACCGACTCAGGGTTATGGAAACACCATATATTTT
NA,11,TRBJ2-3,TRBV6-2/TRBV6-3,NA,CASSYSNTQYF,TGTGCCAGCAGTTACTCGAATACGCAGTATTTT
TRBD2,14,TRBJ2-7,TRBV6-6,NA,CASSRLAGTYEQYF,TGTGCCAGCAGTAGACTAGCGGGAACCTACGAGCAGTACTTC
TRBD2,15,TRBJ2-1,TRBV7-9,once,CASSLRTSERDEQFF,TGTGCCAGCAGCTTAAGGACTAGCGAACGGGATGAGCAGTTCTTC
NA,14,TRBJ2-1,TRBV7-9,NA,CASSRPSSYNEQFF,TGTGCCAGCAGCCGGCCAAGCTCCTACAATGAGCAGTTCTTC
NA,18,TRBJ2-6,TRBV30,NA,CAWMLRDKSTSGANVLTF,TGTGCCTGGATGCTCCGGGACAAATCCACCTCTGGGGCCAACGTCCTGACTTTC
TRBD1,14,TRBJ2-7,TRBV30,NA,CAWSRDREIYEQYF,TGTGCCTGGAGCCGGGACAGGGAAATCTACGAGCAGTACTTC
TRBD2,17,TRBJ2-5,TRBV5-4,NA,CASSLFRTSGRKETQYF,TGTGCCAGCAGCTTGTTCCGGACTAGCGGGAGGAAAGAGACCCAGTACTTC
TRBD1,20,TRBJ2-7,TRBV3-1/TRBV3-2,NA,CASSQDRPGGVERISYEQYF,TGTGCCAGCAGCCAAGATCGTCCAGGGGGAGTCGAGCGGATCTCCTACGAGCAGTACTTC
NA,15,TRBJ2-7,TRBV27,NA,CASSLLGGYSYEQYF,TGTGCCAGCAGTTTATTGGGAGGATACTCCTACGAGCAGTACTTC
TRBD1,13,TRBJ1-1,TRBV28,NA,CASSNRGYTEAFF,TGTGCCAGCAGCAACAGGGGATATACTGAAGCTTTCTTT
NA,14,TRBJ2-7,TRBV2,NA,CASRQAGTGYEQYF,TGTGCCAGCAGACAGGCCGGGACTGGCTACGAGCAGTACTTC
TRBD2,16,TRBJ2-7,TRBV11-2,NA,CASSPRLAGGPREQYF,TGTGCCAGCAGCCCACGGCTAGCGGGAGGCCCTAGGGAGCAGTACTTC
NA,13,TRBJ2-7,TRBV7-9,NA,CASSRSGDVEQYF,TGTGCCAGCAGTCGCTCAGGGGATGTCGAGCAGTACTTC
NA,18,TRBJ1-1,TRBV14,NA,CASSRVTGFFVGNTEAFF,TGTGCCAGCAGCCGCGTCACAGGGTTTTTCGTCGGTAACACTGAAGCTTTCTTT
NA,16,TRBJ1-2,TRBV7-2,NA,CASSLYEGDAIGGYTF,TGTGCCAGCAGCTTATACGAGGGGGATGCTATAGGTGGCTACACCTTC
NA,13,TRBJ1-1,TRBV14,once,CASRQLGNTEAFF,TGTGCCAGCAGACAATTAGGGAACACTGAAGCTTTCTTT
TRBD1,17,TRBJ1-4,TRBV28,NA,CASSRDRGPPTNEKLFF,TGTGCCAGCAGTCGGGACAGGGGACCCCCAACTAATGAAAAACTGTTTTTT
TRBD2,18,TRBJ2-1,TRBV11-3,NA,CASSLPGLAGVMGNEQFF,TGTGCCAGCAGCCTACCGGGACTAGCGGGAGTGATGGGCAATGAGCAGTTCTTC
NA,13,TRBJ1-5,TRBV12-3/TRBV12-4,NA,CASSFRANQPQHF,TGTGCCAGCAGTTTCAGAGCAAATCAGCCCCAGCATTTT
NA,14,TRBJ2-2,TRBV2,NA,CATRPSQNTGELFF,TGTGCCACTAGACCATCCCAAAACACCGGGGAGCTGTTTTTT
NA,13,TRBJ2-7,TRBV2,NA,CASSVNREGEQYF,TGTGCCAGCAGTGTAAACAGGGAGGGCGAGCAGTACTTC
NA,13,TRBJ2-2,TRBV10-1,NA,CARGIANTGELFF,TGCGCCAGGGGAATCGCGAACACCGGGGAGCTGTTTTTT
NA,14,TRBJ2-7,TRBV6-5,NA,CASSYSMQGYEQYF,TGTGCCAGCAGTTACTCGATGCAGGGGTACGAGCAGTACTTC
TRBD1,14,TRBJ2-4,TRBV6-5,NA,CASSSLTGKNIQYF,TGTGCCAGCAGTTCCTTGACAGGGAAGAACATTCAGTACTTC
NA,16,TRBJ2-3,TRBV10-2,once,CASSESGGESTDTQYF,TGCGCCAGCAGTGAGTCCGGCGGGGAGAGCACAGATACGCAGTATTTT
TRBD2,14,TRBJ2-7,TRBV7-2,NA,CASSFKRGEYEQYF,TGTGCCAGCAGCTTCAAGCGGGGTGAATACGAGCAGTACTTC
TRBD2,16,TRBJ2-2,TRBV9,NA,CASSASGTSHTGELFF,TGTGCCAGCAGCGCGTCCGGGACTAGCCATACCGGGGAGCTGTTTTTT
NA,13,TRBJ1-5,TRBV30,NA,CAWSGGANQPQHF,TGTGCCTGGAGTGGAGGGGCGAATCAGCCCCAGCATTTT
NA,13,TRBJ2-7,TRBV5-6,NA,CASSPSLMGEQYF,TGTGCCAGCAGCCCGAGTCTGATGGGCGAGCAGTACTTC
NA,16,TRBJ1-1,TRBV2,NA,CASSTGTWGPNTEAFF,TGTGCCAGCAGCACCGGGACGTGGGGCCCAAACACTGAAGCTTTCTTT
TRBD1,17,TRBJ1-3,TRBV19,NA,CACRDRRMTDPGNTIYF,TGTGCTTGCCGGGACAGGAGAATGACAGACCCTGGAAACACCATATATTTT
NA,19,TRBJ1-6,TRBV11-2,NA,CASRGATGFSRDYNSPLHF,TGTGCCAGCAGGGGGGCCACAGGGTTCTCAAGGGATTATAATTCACCCCTCCACTTT
NA,13,TRBJ1-5,TRBV7-9,NA,CASSPDGVQPQHF,TGTGCCAGCAGCCCTGACGGGGTTCAGCCCCAGCATTTT
NA,15,TRBJ1-4,TRBV7-9,NA,CASSPQTGGGEKLFF,TGTGCCAGCAGCCCCCAGACAGGTGGAGGGGAAAAACTGTTTTTT
NA,13,TRBJ2-3,TRBV29-1,NA,CSGYQGRGDTQYF,TGCAGCGGCTATCAGGGGCGAGGAGATACGCAGTATTTT